The rows below give T cell receptor beta chains drawn from one sample of a study of T-cell reconstitution after alpha-beta-depleted transplantation in children. In TCRdb, the PCR reads were re-called with MiXCR into one record per CDR3 protein. The sample holds about 260,000 distinct CDR3 sequences, under 9.5% seen once. The sequencing here drew on PBMCs, mostly from graft donor cells, taken 180 days after TCRalphabeta/CD19-depleted stem cell transplant. These TCRs come from a male patient aged 10 to 17 who had a stem cell transplant for acute lymphoblastic leukemia, so the T cells may come from the graft donor. Both conserved end residues are part of each CDR3. A D gene is named only where the DNA matches it firmly. Clone size is stated in some rows and not others, as once, few, many or a class when expanded.

few,TRBD1,TRBV7-6,TRBJ2-7,CASSSYPGGRLYEQYF,TGTGCCAGCAGCTCGTACCCAGGGGGCCGACTCTACGAGCAGTACTTC
many,TRBD1,TRBV7-7,TRBJ2-5,CASSLTGGGETQYF,TGTGCTAGCAGCTTGACAGGGGGCGGGGAGACCCAGTACTTC
NA,NA,TRBV4-2,TRBJ1-5,CASSQEERGGSQPQHF,TGTGCCAGCAGCCAAGAAGAACGGGGAGGGAGTCAGCCCCAGCATTTT
many,NA,TRBV20-1,TRBJ2-1,CSARGRGQTPPVVGQFF,TGCAGTGCTAGAGGGAGGGGGCAGACCCCGCCGGTCGTGGGGCAGTTCTTC
many,NA,TRBV7-9,TRBJ2-1,CASSLVSVYNEQFF,TGTGCCAGCAGCTTAGTATCTGTTTACAATGAGCAGTTCTTC
many,TRBD2,TRBV29-1,TRBJ2-7,CSVAGSGSSYEQYF,TGCAGCGTTGCAGGTAGCGGGAGCTCCTACGAGCAGTACTTC
many,TRBD2,TRBV4-1,TRBJ2-7,CASSLGLAGGSSYEQYF,TGCGCCAGCAGCCTCGGACTAGCGGGAGGGAGCTCCTACGAGCAGTACTTC
many,NA,TRBV12-3/TRBV12-4,TRBJ2-7,CASSLSRGRDEQYF,TGTGCCAGCAGTTTATCCCGGGGGCGGGACGAGCAGTACTTC
many,NA,TRBV6-5,TRBJ1-2,CASSISALGGYTF,TGTGCCAGCAGCATCTCGGCGTTGGGAGGCTACACCTTC
many,TRBD2,TRBV5-1,TRBJ2-2,CASTPEGGSSPGELFF,TGCGCCAGCACCCCGGAGGGCGGGAGCAGCCCCGGGGAGCTGTTTTTT
many,TRBD1,TRBV28,TRBJ1-3,CASSPGQAGNTIYF,TGTGCCAGCAGTCCTGGACAGGCTGGAAACACCATATATTTT
NA,NA,TRBV18,TRBJ2-4,CASSPPGGAPDNIQYF,TGTGCCAGCTCACCACCTGGCGGGGCCCCGGACAACATTCAGTACTTC
many,NA,TRBV12-3/TRBV12-4,TRBJ2-1,CASKGGGEQFF,TGTGCCAGCAAAGGGGGTGGTGAGCAGTTCTTC
many,NA,TRBV20-1,TRBJ2-1,CSASNRVSYNEQFF,TGCAGTGCTAGTAACAGGGTGTCCTACAATGAGCAGTTCTTC
many,TRBD2,TRBV20-1,TRBJ2-5,CSATTSGIWGRETQYF,TGCAGTGCTACAACTAGCGGGATTTGGGGGCGAGAGACCCAGTACTTC
many,TRBD2,TRBV5-5,TRBJ2-1,CASSFTSGSLGEQFF,TGTGCCAGCAGCTTCACTAGCGGGAGTCTTGGTGAGCAGTTCTTC
many,NA,TRBV5-1,TRBJ2-7,CASSLAGAGSYEQYF,TGCGCCAGCAGCTTGGCCGGGGCAGGGAGCTACGAGCAGTACTTC
many,NA,TRBV11-2,TRBJ2-3,CASSLGPGADTQYF,TGTGCCAGCAGCCTGGGACCCGGAGCAGATACGCAGTATTTT
many,TRBD1,TRBV10-2,TRBJ2-7,CASSPGQVNEQYF,TGCGCCAGCAGCCCCGGACAGGTAAACGAGCAGTACTTC
many,NA,TRBV28,TRBJ2-1,CASSLLGGEQFF,TGTGCCAGCAGTTTATTGGGCGGTGAGCAGTTCTTC
many,NA,TRBV27,TRBJ2-3,CASSLGGRSTDTQYF,TGTGCCAGCAGTTTAGGGGGACGTAGCACAGATACGCAGTATTTT
many,TRBD1,TRBV24-1,TRBJ1-2,CATSERQGAEGYTF,TGTGCCACCAGTGAGAGACAGGGGGCTGAGGGCTACACCTTC
many,NA,TRBV7-2,TRBJ2-7,CASSPLLDGSYEQYF,TGTGCCAGCAGCCCCCTTTTGGACGGTTCCTACGAGCAGTACTTC
many,TRBD2,TRBV18,TRBJ2-2,CASSPGLAGVTGELFF,TGTGCCAGCTCACCGGGACTAGCGGGAGTCACCGGGGAGCTGTTTTTT
many,NA,TRBV5-1,TRBJ2-3,CASSLGPPGAGGTDTQYF,TGCGCCAGCAGCTTGGGCCCCCCGGGGGCCGGCGGCACAGATACGCAGTATTTT
many,NA,TRBV27,TRBJ1-1,CASSGASPNTEAFF,TGTGCCAGCTCAGGGGCATCGCCAAACACTGAAGCTTTCTTT
many,NA,TRBV6-5,TRBJ2-4,CASSYGGAAKNIQYF,TGTGCCAGCAGTTATGGGGGGGCTGCCAAAAACATTCAGTACTTC
many,NA,TRBV6-4,TRBJ2-7,CASSDAMGEQYF,TGTGCCAGCAGTGACGCCATGGGGGAGCAGTACTTC
many,TRBD2,TRBV6-4,TRBJ2-3,CASNRNGLAGLSSTDTQYF,TGTGCCAGCAACAGAAATGGACTAGCGGGGTTATCTAGCACAGATACGCAGTATTTT
many,NA,TRBV3-1,TRBJ1-1,CASSQGHTDTEAFF,TGTGCCAGCAGCCAAGGGCACACAGACACTGAAGCTTTCTTT
few,NA,TRBV5-5,TRBJ2-7,CASRTEHEQYF,TGTGCCAGCAGGACGGAGCACGAGCAGTACTTC
many,TRBD2,TRBV20-1,TRBJ2-1,CSATAPSSGRVHNEQFF,TGCAGTGCAACCGCACCTTCTAGCGGGAGGGTCCACAATGAGCAGTTCTTC
many,TRBD1,TRBV18,TRBJ2-3,CASSPRDRIFRF,TGTGCCAGCTCACCTAGGGACAGGATCTTTAGATTT
many,TRBD1,TRBV5-6,TRBJ2-7,CASSSTGGRHEQYF,TGTGCCAGCAGCTCCACAGGGGGTCGACACGAGCAGTACTTC
many,NA,TRBV7-3,TRBJ2-1,CASSPRLYNEQFF,TGTGCCAGCAGCCCCAGACTGTACAATGAGCAGTTCTTC
many,NA,TRBV11-2,TRBJ2-1,CASSFRTTYNEQFF,TGTGCCAGCAGCTTTAGGACTACTTACAATGAGCAGTTCTTC
many,NA,TRBV5-1,TRBJ2-2,CASSPPLLGTGELFF,TGCGCCAGCAGCCCCCCTTTGTTGGGCACCGGGGAGCTGTTTTTT
NA,NA,TRBV2,TRBJ2-7,CASSVYEQYF,TGTGCCAGCAGCGTGTACGAGCAGTACTTC
many,NA,TRBV11-2,TRBJ2-1,CASRPQVAASYNEQFF,TGTGCCAGCAGACCCCAGGTTGCGGCTTCCTACAATGAGCAGTTCTTC
many,TRBD1,TRBV10-3,TRBJ1-6,CAISERGTGKNSPLHF,TGTGCCATCAGTGAGAGGGGGACAGGGAAGAATTCACCCCTCCACTTT